This entry lists 12 T cell receptor beta chains sequenced from one sample in a study of cytomegalovirus exposure and HLA in healthy donors. The table came from immunoSEQ multiplex PCR; TCRdb's copy has only in-frame clones and leaves some out. The sample yields about 130,000 clones, roughly 89% seen once. Sequencing was done on a sample of PBMCs. Receptors were obtained from a young woman in good health and CMV-seronegative.

The chain uses TRBV5-1 and TRBJ1-1; a weak D match, TRBD1 (5 bases). This CDR3 has 14 residues. V was pared by 4 bases and J by 6 bases, with 16 bases between. Germline CDR1 reads SGHRS; CDR2 reads YFSETQ. CDR3 residues: CASSGGDVMAEAFF. In DNA form, the CDR3 reads TGCGCCAGCAGCGGGGGGGATGTGATGGCTGAAGCTTTCTTT.

This chain connects TRBV18 to TRBJ2-3, with D perhaps matching TRBD1 (5 bases). Looked up from germline, CDR1 is KGHSH and CDR2 is LQKENI. CDR3 length: 19 residues. V lost 5 bases to trimming and J lost 1 base, with 25 bases between them. The CDR3, as DNA: TGTGCCAGCTCAGCCACCACGTCGCAGGGCGCCTTAGGCACAGATACGCAGTATTTT. It translates to CASSATTSQGALGTDTQYF.

This clone has only a few counts. V is TRBV6-6 and J is TRBJ2-3, with D possibly TRBD2 on 7 matching bases. Germline V lookup: CDR1 MNHNY, CDR2 SVGAGI (reference sequence). The germline V and J ends were trimmed by 6 bases and 4 bases, with 14 bases remaining between them. This CDR3 region has 14 residues. The CDR3 nucleotides are TGTGCCAGCAGCAGGACTAGGGGGGCAGATACGCAGTATTTT. Translated: CASSRTRGADTQYF.

V usage is TRBV7-9 and J usage is TRBJ1-3; the D is unclear. There are 14 residues in the CDR3. CDR1 is SEHNR and CDR2 is FQNEAQ in the germline V gene (reference sequence). Trimming stripped 11 bases from V and 0 bases from J, with 14 bases between. CDR3 nucleotide sequence: TGTGCCGCGAGCTTGGGCTTCTCTGGAAACACCATATATTTT. This codes for CAASLGFSGNTIYF.

This clone was recorded once. This chain joins TRBV27 and TRBJ1-4, with TRBD1 as a possible D gene (6 bases). Germline V gene data show CDR1 as MNHEY and CDR2 as SMNVEV (reference sequence). V was cut by 8 bases and J by 3 bases, with 16 bases left in between. The length of the CDR3 is 15 residues. The CDR3 DNA reads TGTGCCAGCCGGAAAGGAGGACAGTCTAATGAAAAACTGTTTTTT. This sequence encodes CASRKGGQSNEKLFF.

The V gene is TRBV5-4, the J gene TRBJ1-6; a weak D match, TRBD1 (5 bases). The V and J ends lost 1 base and 8 bases respectively, with 13 bases between them. Germline CDR1 reads SGHNT; CDR2 reads YYREEE (reference sequence). The CDR3 consists of 15 residues. CDR3 sequence (DNA): TGTGCCAGCAGCTTGCCTCGACAGAAGGATTCACCCCTCCACTTT. It is translated as CASSLPRQKDSPLHF. The whole variable domain, remainder taken from reference TRBV5-4 and TRBJ1-6, is ETGVTQSPTHLIKTRGQQVTLRCSSQSGHNTVSWYQQALGQGPQFIFQYYREEENGRGNFPPRFSGLQFPNYSSELNVNALELDDSALYLCASSLPRQKDSPLHFGNGTRLTVT.

The chain uses TRBV21-1 and TRBJ2-3; the tabulated D call, TRBD1, remains unverified against the DNA. TRBV21-1 represents a pseudogene. The CDR3 has 14 amino acids. The CDR3 region is CASSNRGITDTQYF. CDR3 in DNA: TGTGCCAGCAGCAACAGGGGAATCACAGATACGCAGTATTTT.

The CDR3 nucleotides read TGTGCCAGCAGTGGTTGGCGGGAGCAAGGTGGGGCCAACGTCCTGACTTTC. It encodes CASSGWREQGGANVLTF. This chain uses TRBV2 with TRBJ2-6; 7 nucleotides agree with TRBD2. The trim removed 4 bases at V and 3 bases at J, leaving 9 bases unmatched. Germline CDR1 reads SNHLY; CDR2 reads FYNNEI. This CDR3 spans 17 amino acids. Full variable domain (missing parts from reference TRBV2 and TRBJ2-6): EPEVTQTPSHQVTQMGQEVILRCVPISNHLYFYWYRQILGQKVEFLVSFYNNEISEKSEIFDDQFSVERPDGSNFTLKIRSTKLEDSAMYFCASSGWREQGGANVLTFGAGSRLTVL.

This rearrangement joins TRBV7-9 to TRBJ2-1, with D perhaps TRBD2 (6 bases). The CDR3 runs 14 residues. The germline V gene encodes CDR1 SEHNR and CDR2 FQNEAQ (reference sequence). Trimming cost V 1 base and J 5 bases, with 9 bases left between them. The CDR3, as DNA: TGTGCCAGCAGCTTAGGGGGCGGGGACAATGAGCAGTTCTTC. This sequence encodes CASSLGGGDNEQFF.

The chain is built from TRBV2 and TRBJ2-7, with 7 positions matching TRBD1. Germline CDR1 SNHLY, CDR2 FYNNEI. The junction had 10 bases not matched to a gene; V was cut back by 5 bases and J by 3 bases. CDR3 length: 15 residues. CDR3 sequence: CASSRQGGEIYEQYF. For the CDR3, the DNA is TGTGCCAGCAGTAGACAGGGTGGGGAGATCTACGAGCAGTACTTC.

Ten or more counts support this clone. Compared with germline, one end of the junction differs, possibly owing to a read error. The DNA of the CDR3 is TGTGCCAGTAGTATAGATCCTCCCGGACTAGCCCGCAATAAGCAGTTCTTC. Its protein is CASSIDPPGLARNKQFF. This chain links TRBV19 with TRBJ2-1, with 8 bases fitting TRBD2. Germline-derived CDR1 and CDR2 are LNHDA and SQIVND (reference sequence). The CDR3 runs to 17 residues.

CDR3 DNA: TGTGCCAGCAGCGATGCGGGACAGCTATACGAGCAGTACTTC. The encoded protein is CASSDAGQLYEQYF. The chain links TRBV7-9 to TRBJ2-7; tentative D call: TRBD1 (7 bases). Between the trimmed V and J ends, which lost 5 bases and 4 bases, there was a span of 15 bases. The CDR3 is 14 amino acids. Germline V gene data show CDR1 as SEHNR and CDR2 as FQNEAQ (reference sequence).